Following are 8 T cell receptor beta chains from one sample sequenced in a study of T cell responses to AZD1222 COVID-19 vaccine. Sequenced by immunoSEQ multiplex PCR; TCRdb stores in-frame clones only, minus some. In the table there are about 48,000 clones, about 86% of which are singletons. Specimen: peripheral blood, collected 28 days after the second AZD1222 dose. These receptors all come from an adult who received the AZD1222 COVID-19 vaccine.

The V gene is TRBV18, the J gene TRBJ2-1; 8 nucleotides agree with TRBD1. The CDR3 runs 16 residues. Germline CDR1 reads KGHSH; CDR2 reads LQKENI. Trimming at V came to 6 bases and at J to 2 bases, leaving 9 bases not matched to a gene. This CDR3 is CASSPLGTGAYNEQFF. The DNA of the CDR3 is TGTGCCAGCTCCCCGCTGGGGACAGGAGCCTACAATGAGCAGTTCTTC.

The J gene is TRBJ2-7, the V gene TRBV13; D gene ambiguous. Germline V CDR1 and CDR2: PRHDT, FYEKMQ (reference sequence). V shed 5 bases and J shed 0 bases, with 11 bases lying between them. CDR3 length equals 14 residues. The CDR3 reads CASSPRTLSYEQYF. CDR3 nucleotide sequence: TGTGCCAGCAGCCCCCGCACCCTCTCCTACGAGCAGTACTTC.

The chain's CDR3 is CASGGGTATDTQYF. The CDR3 region has the DNA TGTGCCAGCGGGGGGGGCACCGCCACAGATACGCAGTATTTT. This chain connects TRBV11-3 to TRBJ2-3; a possible D gene is TRBD2 (7 bases). Trimming removed 8 bases at V and 2 bases at J, with 14 bases between. The CDR3 consists of 14 residues. In germline, CDR1 is SGHNT, CDR2 YENEEA.

This clone was counted a few times. This chain uses TRBV7-3 with TRBJ2-2; D may be TRBD2 (6 bases). The CDR3 is made up of 14 amino acids. The V gene lost 4 bases and the J gene lost 6 bases, with 12 bases spanning the gap. Germline CDR1 SGHTA, CDR2 FQGTGA. DNA for the CDR3: TGTGCCAGCAGCTGGGACTTACCCCCCGGGGAGCTGTTTTTT. Protein product: CASSWDLPPGELFF.

V is TRBV10-3 and J is TRBJ2-2; 9 bases fit TRBD2. Germline assignment: CDR1 ENHRY and CDR2 SYGVKD. This CDR3 has 16 residues. With V trimmed by 5 bases and J by 7 bases, 11 bases remained unmatched. CDR3 residues: CAISQVAGVRGGELFF. CDR3 DNA sequence: TGTGCCATCAGTCAAGTAGCGGGAGTAAGGGGCGGGGAGCTGTTTTTT.

This chain links TRBV10-1 with TRBJ1-4, with D tentatively TRBD1 (5 bases). V gave up 3 bases and J gave up 8 bases, with 13 bases separating them. Looked up from germline, CDR1 is WNHNN and CDR2 is SYGVQD (reference sequence). This CDR3 is built from 14 residues. Here the CDR3 reads CASSELGEDEKLFF. The CDR3 nucleotides read TGCGCCAGCAGTGAATTGGGGGAGGACGAAAAACTGTTTTTT.

This clone has more than one count but fewer than ten. The rearrangement links TRBV3-1 (or the pseudogene TRBV3-2) to TRBJ2-3; TRBD2 aligns across 7 bases. This CDR3 has 15 amino acids. Germline V gene lookup returns CDR1 LGHDT and CDR2 YNNKEL (reference sequence). V trimming: 4 bases; J trimming: 7 bases; junction bases outside the gene matches: 11. The CDR3 sequence: CASSPSAGVRNTQYF. The CDR3, as DNA: TGTGCCAGCAGCCCATCCGCGGGAGTACGGAATACGCAGTATTTT.

The count of this clone is one. The chain uses TRBV24-1 and TRBJ2-1; 8 nucleotides match TRBD2. Germline CDR1 KGHDR, CDR2 SFDVKD. There are 17 residues in the CDR3. V was pared by 5 bases and J by 0 bases, with 8 bases of the junction left unmatched. The CDR3: CATSVPSGSSSYNEQFF. For the CDR3, the DNA is TGTGCCACCAGTGTACCTAGCGGGTCGAGCTCCTACAATGAGCAGTTCTTC.